This entry features one T cell receptor beta chain sequence. Its target is unknown. This specimen belongs to a study of shared clonotypes between healthy human individuals. Methods used by the authors: ImmunoSEQ only sent back junction sequences with no quality scores, so filtering was done differently. The method was immunoSEQ multiplex PCR; TCRdb's version includes in-frame clones alone and lacks a portion of them. For V, J and clone size, that table is used; D and trimming come from the DNA. The data contain under 2,000,000 clones, about 95% of them seen just once; the ten biggest clones take up roughly 1.2%. The CDR3 extends over 18 amino acids. Study results and caveats: Donors were few, which limited the genetic and exposure-history diversity represented.

Naive CD8 cells lacked CD45RO and underwent positive selection for CCR7, leaving out terminally differentiated effector memory CD45RA+ cells. Nashville, Tennessee was home to all donors, who were Caucasian adults. This rearrangement joins TRBV21-1 to TRBJ2-7; the D segment call TRBD1 is taken from the table without a DNA check. TRBV21-1 is a known pseudogene. This sequence was found in a man aged 18 to 35 in good health. Specimen: naive CD8+ T cells sorted from blood. CDR3 sequence: CASSKGAPGQGVSYEQYF. The CDR3 bases are TGTGCCAGCAGCAAAGGAGCACCGGGACAGGGGGTATCCTACGAGCAGTACTTC.